This TCR beta chain emerged from a study of cytomegalovirus exposure and HLA in healthy donors. This CDR3 comprises 12 residues. Per the germline V gene, CDR1 is MNHEY and CDR2 is SMNVEV (reference sequence). V shed 4 bases and J shed 4 bases, with 7 bases lying between them. This table comes from immunoSEQ multiplex PCR, and its TCRdb copy is limited to in-frame clones, with some not included. The sample contains around 60,000 clones, roughly 94% of which appear only once. This receptor was obtained from a man between 18 and 35 years old in good health and CMV-seropositive. V is TRBV27 and J is TRBJ1-2; D call uncertain. Source material: PBMCs. CDR3 region: CASSSGSYGYTF. CDR3 DNA sequence: TGTGCCAGCAGTTCGGGGTCCTATGGCTACACCTTC.